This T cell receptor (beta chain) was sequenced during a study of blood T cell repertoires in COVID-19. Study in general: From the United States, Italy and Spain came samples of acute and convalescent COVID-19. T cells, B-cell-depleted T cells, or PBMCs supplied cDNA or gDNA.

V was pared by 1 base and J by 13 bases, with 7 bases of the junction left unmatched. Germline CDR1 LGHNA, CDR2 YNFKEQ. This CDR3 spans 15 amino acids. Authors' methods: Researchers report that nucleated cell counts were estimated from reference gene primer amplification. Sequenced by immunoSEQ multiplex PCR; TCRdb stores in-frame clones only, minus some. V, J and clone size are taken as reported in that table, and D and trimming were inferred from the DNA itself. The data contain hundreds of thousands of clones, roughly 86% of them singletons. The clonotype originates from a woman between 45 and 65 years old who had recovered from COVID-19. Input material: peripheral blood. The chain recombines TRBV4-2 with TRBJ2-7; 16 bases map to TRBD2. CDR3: CASSQGGTSGRARYF. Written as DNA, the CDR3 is TGTGCCAGCAGCCAAGGGGGGACTAGCGGGAGGGCCCGATACTTC.